These T cell receptor beta chains were read from a single sample in a study of T cells after yellow fever vaccination. In TCRdb, the 5' RACE reads were re-called with MiXCR into one record per CDR3 protein. Of some 250,000 distinct CDR3 sequences detected, about 3.5% appear once; the ten largest clones hold under 20%. The sequences come from PBMCs, collected 15 days after the yellow fever booster vaccination. The receptor set was obtained from a man younger than 35 who received the YFV17D yellow fever vaccine. CDR3s include the opening cysteine and the closing phenylalanine or tryptophan. The order of the fields is D gene, V gene, clone size, J gene, CDR3 protein, CDR3 DNA. D genes are given only for firm matches. Some rows mark clone size as missing; the rest say once, few, many or name a class of expanded clone.

D gene: NA
V gene: TRBV4-3
clone size: few
J gene: TRBJ1-4
CDR3 protein: CASSLSPGREKLFF
CDR3 DNA: TGCGCCAGCAGCCTGAGCCCAGGGCGGGAAAAACTGTTTTTT

D gene: NA
V gene: TRBV5-6
clone size: many
J gene: TRBJ1-2
CDR3 protein: CASSLEIGADYRGYTF
CDR3 DNA: TGTGCCAGCAGCTTGGAGATTGGGGCCGACTATAGAGGCTACACCTTC

D gene: NA
V gene: TRBV5-4
clone size: many
J gene: TRBJ2-5
CDR3 protein: CASSLHREETQYF
CDR3 DNA: TGTGCCAGCAGCTTGCACAGGGAAGAGACCCAGTACTTC

D gene: NA
V gene: TRBV6-5
clone size: many
J gene: TRBJ1-3
CDR3 protein: CASRPAGSGNTIYF
CDR3 DNA: TGTGCCAGCAGACCTGCAGGCTCTGGAAACACCATATATTTT

D gene: NA
V gene: TRBV4-3
clone size: many
J gene: TRBJ1-6
CDR3 protein: CASSRGGSYNSPLHF
CDR3 DNA: TGCGCCAGCAGCCGAGGAGGGTCCTATAATTCACCCCTCCACTTT

D gene: NA
V gene: TRBV5-6
clone size: few
J gene: TRBJ2-7
CDR3 protein: CASSLAGARRYEQYF
CDR3 DNA: TGTGCCAGCAGCTTGGCTGGGGCCAGGCGGTACGAGCAGTACTTC

D gene: TRBD1
V gene: TRBV5-1
clone size: many
J gene: TRBJ2-2
CDR3 protein: CASSFRQGSTGELFF
CDR3 DNA: TGCGCCAGCAGCTTCCGACAGGGGTCCACCGGGGAGCTGTTTTTT

D gene: TRBD2
V gene: TRBV5-4
clone size: few
J gene: TRBJ2-5
CDR3 protein: CASSAGLAGGETQYF
CDR3 DNA: TGTGCCAGCAGCGCGGGACTAGCGGGGGGGGAGACCCAGTACTTC

D gene: NA
V gene: TRBV19
clone size: many
J gene: TRBJ1-1
CDR3 protein: CASSSPFGDMNTEAFF
CDR3 DNA: TGTGCCAGTAGTAGTCCTTTTGGCGACATGAACACTGAAGCTTTCTTT

D gene: TRBD1
V gene: TRBV12-3/TRBV12-4
clone size: many
J gene: TRBJ1-3
CDR3 protein: CASGDRTLSGNTIYF
CDR3 DNA: TGTGCCAGCGGGGACAGGACCCTCTCTGGAAACACCATATATTTT

D gene: NA
V gene: TRBV12-3/TRBV12-4
clone size: few
J gene: TRBJ1-3
CDR3 protein: CASSLGKAIYF
CDR3 DNA: TGTGCCAGCAGTTTGGGGAAGGCCATATATTTT

D gene: TRBD1
V gene: TRBV29-1
clone size: many
J gene: TRBJ2-3
CDR3 protein: CSDWTGDTQYF
CDR3 DNA: TGCAGCGATTGGACAGGCGATACGCAGTATTTT

D gene: NA
V gene: TRBV7-2
clone size: many
J gene: TRBJ2-5
CDR3 protein: CASSLTPETQYF
CDR3 DNA: TGTGCCAGCAGCTTAACCCCCGAGACCCAGTACTTC

D gene: TRBD1
V gene: TRBV7-9
clone size: many
J gene: TRBJ1-4
CDR3 protein: CASSEQGGNEKLFF
CDR3 DNA: TGTGCCAGCAGCGAACAGGGGGGGAATGAAAAACTGTTTTTT

D gene: NA
V gene: TRBV7-9
clone size: many
J gene: TRBJ1-6
CDR3 protein: CASSFHSVGMNSPLHF
CDR3 DNA: TGTGCCAGCAGCTTTCACAGTGTGGGAATGAATTCACCCCTCCACTTT

D gene: NA
V gene: TRBV7-6
clone size: many
J gene: TRBJ1-2
CDR3 protein: CASSLTSDSLYGYTF
CDR3 DNA: TGTGCCAGCAGCCTAACTTCGGACAGCTTATATGGCTACACCTTC

D gene: NA
V gene: TRBV20-1
clone size: NA
J gene: TRBJ1-6
CDR3 protein: CSASQGSAAYNSPLHF
CDR3 DNA: TGCAGTGCTAGTCAGGGGTCCGCCGCCTATAATTCACCCCTCCACTTT

D gene: TRBD1
V gene: TRBV5-1
clone size: many
J gene: TRBJ1-2
CDR3 protein: CASSWRTGEGYGYTF
CDR3 DNA: TGCGCCAGCAGCTGGAGGACAGGGGAGGGCTATGGCTACACCTTC

D gene: NA
V gene: TRBV18
clone size: many
J gene: TRBJ1-2
CDR3 protein: CASSPPSGFGYTF
CDR3 DNA: TGTGCCAGCTCACCACCGTCGGGGTTCGGCTACACCTTC

D gene: NA
V gene: TRBV24-1
clone size: many
J gene: TRBJ2-3
CDR3 protein: CATSDLRRGRGQYF
CDR3 DNA: TGTGCCACCAGTGATTTGCGGAGGGGGCGAGGGCAGTATTTT

D gene: TRBD1
V gene: TRBV12-3/TRBV12-4
clone size: many
J gene: TRBJ2-7
CDR3 protein: CASSPRTGVDEQYF
CDR3 DNA: TGTGCCAGCAGCCCCCGGACAGGGGTGGACGAGCAGTACTTC

D gene: NA
V gene: TRBV7-2
clone size: many
J gene: TRBJ2-2
CDR3 protein: CASSSGVNTGELFF
CDR3 DNA: TGTGCCAGCAGCTCAGGGGTGAACACCGGGGAGCTGTTTTTT

D gene: NA
V gene: TRBV20-1
clone size: many
J gene: TRBJ1-5
CDR3 protein: CSAIGSADQPQHF
CDR3 DNA: TGCAGTGCTATCGGGTCCGCAGATCAGCCCCAGCATTTT